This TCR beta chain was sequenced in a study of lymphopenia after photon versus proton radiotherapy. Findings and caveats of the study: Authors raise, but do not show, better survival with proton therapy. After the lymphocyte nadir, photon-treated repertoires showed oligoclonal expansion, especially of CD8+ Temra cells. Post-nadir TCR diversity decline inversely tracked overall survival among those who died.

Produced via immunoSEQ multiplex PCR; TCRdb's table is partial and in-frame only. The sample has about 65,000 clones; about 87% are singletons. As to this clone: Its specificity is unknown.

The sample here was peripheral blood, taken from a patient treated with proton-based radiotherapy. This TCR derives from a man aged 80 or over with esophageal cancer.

This CDR3 is CASSLYRARGANVLTF. For the CDR3, the DNA is TGTGCCAGCAGCTTATACAGGGCTAGAGGGGCCAACGTCCTGACTTTC. The V call is TRBV7-6, the J call TRBJ2-6; maybe TRBD1 (6 bases). Trimming shortened V by 2 bases and J by 4 bases, and 12 bases separated the two germline ends. CDR3 size: 16 residues. Germline CDR1 is SGHVS and CDR2 is FNYEAQ.